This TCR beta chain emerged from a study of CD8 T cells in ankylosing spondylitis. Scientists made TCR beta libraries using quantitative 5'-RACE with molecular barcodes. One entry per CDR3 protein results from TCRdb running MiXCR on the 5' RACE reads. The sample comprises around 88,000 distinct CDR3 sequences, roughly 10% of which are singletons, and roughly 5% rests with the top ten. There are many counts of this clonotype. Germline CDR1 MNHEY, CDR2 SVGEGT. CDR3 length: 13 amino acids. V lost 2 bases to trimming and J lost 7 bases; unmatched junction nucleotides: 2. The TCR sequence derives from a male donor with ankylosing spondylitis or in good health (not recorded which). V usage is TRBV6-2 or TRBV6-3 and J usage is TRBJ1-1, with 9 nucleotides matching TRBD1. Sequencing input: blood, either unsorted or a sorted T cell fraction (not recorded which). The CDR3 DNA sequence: TGTGCCAGCAGTTACCTGGGACAGGGTGAAGCTTTCTTT. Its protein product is CASSYLGQGEAFF.